This T cell receptor (beta chain) was sequenced in a study of blood T cells in healthy people across ages. Then a second PCR, running roughly 7 to 11 cycles, was carried out with a sample-barcoded 5' primer and a J-beta primer mix. Per-sample output comprised a minimum of 2.5 million paired-end reads containing CDR3. One entry per CDR3 protein, called by TCRdb with MiXCR from the 5' RACE reads. Altogether 1.5 million to 2 million distinct CDR3 sequences are present, roughly 49% being singletons, with the ten largest covering over 2%. Broader study findings: With age, beta diversity per million T cells declined roughly linearly, significantly by roughly 40. Higher diversity, along with more naive CD4+ cells, distinguished long-lived donors from aged donors.

The CDR3 runs to 15 residues. Germline trimming cut 0 bases from V and 5 bases from J; bases unmatched to any gene: 4. The germline CDR1 and CDR2 sequences are SGDLS and YYNGEE. Notes on this clonotype: Its target is unknown.

Donors were healthy Caucasian individuals from Russia aged roughly 6 to 90. The sequencing input was blood. The chain joins TRBV9 to TRBJ1-1; 10 bases map to TRBD1. This sequence originates from a woman aged 40 to 50 in good health. The CDR3 is CASSVGGQGFTEAFF. CDR3 nucleotide sequence: TGTGCCAGCAGCGTAGGGGGACAGGGGTTTACTGAAGCTTTCTTT.